This TCR beta chain was profiled in a study of molecular identifiers for immune sequencing clone quantification. Both previously described methods and listed TCR primers were employed to make bulk TCR libraries. MiXCR, run by TCRdb on the PCR reads, gives a single entry per CDR3 protein. The sample records approximately 670,000 distinct CDR3 sequences, nearly 20% being singletons. Based on a CD8+CD4-CCR7+CD45RA+ profile, naive CD8 T cells were sorted. In its sample, this clonotype was seen many times. The germline V gene encodes CDR1 LGHDT and CDR2 YNNKEL (reference sequence). V was cut by 1 base and J by 4 bases, with 13 bases left in between. This CDR3 is built from 15 residues.

V gene TRBV3-1 combines with J gene TRBJ1-1; D may be TRBD1 (5 bases). This receptor was obtained from a human donor in good health. Some libraries in this study had Jurkat cell RNA spiked in. Sequenced input: naive CD8+ T cells from blood, with Jurkat cell RNA spiked in. The subset was: FACS-sorted CD8+CD4-CCR7+CD45RA+ naive T cells. Here the CDR3 DNA reads TGTGCCAGCAGCCAAGTGGGGGAGGGACGCACTGAAGCTTTCTTT. This encodes CASSQVGEGRTEAFF.